These 16 T cell receptor beta chains originate from one sample sequenced in a study of blood T cell repertoires in COVID-19. Only in-frame clones appear in the TCRdb table, and some are missing; sequencing was by immunoSEQ multiplex PCR. The data contain a few hundred thousand clones, around 92% of them singletons. Sequenced sample: peripheral blood. Receptors originate from a man aged 35 to 55 with acute or convalescent COVID-19.

In its sample, this clone was seen once. The J gene is TRBJ2-7, the V gene TRBV5-5; TRBD2 matches at 11 bases. The CDR3 extends over 17 amino acids. Germline CDR1 is SGHKS and CDR2 is YYEKEE (reference sequence). Losses at the gene ends were 3 bases for V and 2 bases for J; bases not matched to a gene: 10. The CDR3 region has the DNA TGTGCCAGCAGCTCGGTCCAACTAGCGGGAGCAGCCTACGAGCAGTACTTC. As protein: CASSSVQLAGAAYEQYF.

J is TRBJ2-2 and V is TRBV18; TRBD1 matches 8 bases. Trimming removed 4 bases from V and 1 base from J; junction bases left unmatched: 2. Germline CDR1 is KGHSH and CDR2 is LQKENI. The CDR3 length is 15 residues. The CDR3 DNA reads TGTGCCAGCTCACGACAGGGGAGGAACACCGGGGAGCTGTTTTTT. As protein: CASSRQGRNTGELFF.

The rearrangement links TRBV12-3 or TRBV12-4 to TRBJ1-6; tentative D call: TRBD1 (5 bases). This CDR3 spans 13 amino acids. Deletions cut 7 bases from V and 9 bases from J, with 13 bases between. In DNA, the CDR3 is TGTGCCAGCATGGGGGGGAATGGTTCACCCCTCCACTTT. Its translation is CASMGGNGSPLHF.

The rearrangement links TRBV7-2 to TRBJ1-2, with 10 positions matching TRBD1. This CDR3 region has 14 residues. V was clipped by 7 bases and J by 6 bases; unmatched bases: 8. Germline CDR1 is SGHTA and CDR2 is FQGNSA. DNA for the CDR3: TGTGCCAGCACCCGGACAGGGGGAGGTAATGGCTACACCTTC. Translation gives CASTRTGGGNGYTF. Together with reference TRBV7-2 and TRBJ1-2, the CDR3 gives the full variable domain: GAGVSQSPSNKVTEKGKDVELRCDPISGHTALYWYRQSLGQGLEFLIYFQGNSAPDKSGLPSDRFSAERTGGSVSTLTIQRTQQEDSAVYLCASTRTGGGNGYTFGSGTRLTVV.

The rearrangement joins TRBV28 to TRBJ1-2; D is uncertain. Germline values: CDR1 MDHEN, CDR2 SYDVKM. V was clipped by 3 bases and J by 2 bases, with 10 bases between them. The CDR3 has 14 residues. The CDR3 DNA sequence: TGTGCCAGCAGTTTGGCCAGATCCAACTATGGCTACACCTTC. Protein product: CASSLARSNYGYTF.

Here the CDR3 reads CASSEAGGGGQPQHF. CDR3 coding DNA: TGTGCCAGCAGTGAAGCAGGGGGCGGGGGTCAGCCCCAGCATTTT. The chain links TRBV25-1 to TRBJ1-5; 8 nucleotides match TRBD1. CDR1 MGHDK and CDR2 SYGVNS come from the germline V gene. There are 15 residues in the CDR3. The V gene end was trimmed by 2 bases and the J gene end by 6 bases; junction bases not matched to a gene: 6.

V usage is TRBV7-4 and J usage is TRBJ2-7, with TRBD1 matching over 9 bases. This CDR3 comprises 17 residues. Trimming removed 0 bases from V and 2 bases from J; junction bases left unmatched: 8. Looked up from germline, CDR1 is SGHVT and CDR2 is SQSDAQ. CDR3 sequence: CASSLAPGQGMTYEQYF. As DNA, the CDR3 is TGTGCCAGCAGCTTAGCCCCGGGACAGGGTATGACCTACGAGCAGTACTTC.

This chain uses TRBV2 with TRBJ1-1; D uncertain. The CDR3 length is 13 residues. Between the trimmed V and J ends, which lost 6 bases and 1 base, there was a span of 9 bases. Germline V gene lookup returns CDR1 SNHLY and CDR2 FYNNEI. This chain's CDR3 is CASRRETNTEAFF. Written as DNA, the CDR3 is TGTGCCAGCAGGAGGGAGACGAACACTGAAGCTTTCTTT.

The rearrangement uses TRBV6-5 and TRBJ1-5, with D possibly matching TRBD1 (5 bases). The germline V and J ends were trimmed by 5 bases and 2 bases, with 7 bases remaining between them. The CDR3 consists of 13 residues. Germline V CDR1 and CDR2: MNHEY, SVGAGI. The CDR3 DNA follows: TGTGCCAGCAGTAGGGGCCGCAATCAGCCCCAGCATTTT. Its translation is CASSRGRNQPQHF.

The chain is built from TRBV2 and TRBJ1-1, with 9 bases that match TRBD1. From germline, CDR1 is SNHLY and CDR2 FYNNEI. The CDR3 is 14 amino acids. Trimming took 6 bases from V and 6 from J; bases not matched to a gene: 8. The CDR3 DNA sequence: TGTGCCAGCAGGGTACAGGGGGCGTTCTCTGAAGCTTTCTTT. This gives the protein CASRVQGAFSEAFF.

This chain joins TRBV7-2 and TRBJ1-2, with 7 nucleotides matching TRBD1. This CDR3 is built from 13 residues. The ends lost 4 bases at V and 4 bases at J; junction bases unmatched: 3. CDR1 and CDR2 (germline): SGHTA, FQGNSA. The CDR3: CASSSSGGYGYTF. DNA of the CDR3: TGTGCCAGCAGCTCCTCAGGGGGCTATGGCTACACCTTC.

The genes are TRBV29-1 and TRBJ2-5, with TRBD1 matching over 8 bases. This CDR3 contains 13 residues. Germline V lookup: CDR1 SQVTM, CDR2 ANQGSEA. J was trimmed by 1 base and V by 6 bases; bases with no gene match: 4. As DNA, the CDR3 is TGCAGCGTCGGGGACAGGCGCCAAGAGACCCAGTACTTC. Translating it yields CSVGDRRQETQYF. Full variable domain (rest looked up from reference TRBV29-1 and TRBJ2-5): SAVISQKPSRDICQRGTSLTIQCQVDSQVTMMFWYRQQPGQSLTLIATANQGSEATYESGFVIDKFPISRPNLTFSTLTVSNMSPEDSSIYLCSVGDRRQETQYFGPGTRLLVL.

The chain combines TRBV7-9 with TRBJ2-7; D unclear. The V and J ends lost 5 bases and 7 bases respectively, with 12 bases between them. This CDR3 contains 12 residues. Germline V gene sequence: CDR1 SEHNR, CDR2 FQNEAQ (reference sequence). The CDR3 DNA is TGTGCCAGCAGCCGTGACAATTGGGAGCAGTACTTC. It is translated as CASSRDNWEQYF.

For this clone: The same CDR3 also results from other DNA sequences found in this sample. The V and J genes are TRBV19 and TRBJ1-1; possibly TRBD1 for D (5 bases). The V gene lost 4 bases and the J gene lost 0 bases, with 6 bases spanning the gap. Germline V gives CDR1 LNHDA, CDR2 SQIVND (reference sequence). This CDR3 contains 13 residues. CDR3 protein: CASSTTVNTEAFF. The CDR3 DNA reads as TGTGCCAGTAGTACGACAGTGAACACTGAAGCTTTCTTT. The full variable domain, completed using reference TRBV19 and TRBJ1-1, is DGGITQSPKYLFRKEGQNVTLSCEQNLNHDAMYWYRQDPGQGLRLIYYSQIVNDFQKGDIAEGYSVSREKKESFPLTVTSAQKNPTAFYLCASSTTVNTEAFFGQGTRLTVV.

The rearrangement uses TRBV18 and TRBJ2-1, with a tentative D call TRBD1 (6 bases). The CDR3 runs to 15 residues. Germline values: CDR1 KGHSH, CDR2 LQKENI. Trimming pared 2 bases from V and 0 bases from J, leaving 8 bases between. The CDR3 loop is CASSPLTGSYNEQFF. DNA of the CDR3: TGTGCCAGCTCACCATTGACAGGCTCCTACAATGAGCAGTTCTTC.

V is TRBV29-1 and J is TRBJ1-1; no definite D call. The CDR3 is made up of 11 amino acids. V was pared by 5 bases and J by 4 bases, with 8 bases between. CDR1 SQVTM and CDR2 ANQGSEA come from the germline V gene. This CDR3 reads CSVTPGTEAFF. The CDR3 DNA sequence: TGCAGCGTTACCCCGGGCACTGAAGCTTTCTTT.